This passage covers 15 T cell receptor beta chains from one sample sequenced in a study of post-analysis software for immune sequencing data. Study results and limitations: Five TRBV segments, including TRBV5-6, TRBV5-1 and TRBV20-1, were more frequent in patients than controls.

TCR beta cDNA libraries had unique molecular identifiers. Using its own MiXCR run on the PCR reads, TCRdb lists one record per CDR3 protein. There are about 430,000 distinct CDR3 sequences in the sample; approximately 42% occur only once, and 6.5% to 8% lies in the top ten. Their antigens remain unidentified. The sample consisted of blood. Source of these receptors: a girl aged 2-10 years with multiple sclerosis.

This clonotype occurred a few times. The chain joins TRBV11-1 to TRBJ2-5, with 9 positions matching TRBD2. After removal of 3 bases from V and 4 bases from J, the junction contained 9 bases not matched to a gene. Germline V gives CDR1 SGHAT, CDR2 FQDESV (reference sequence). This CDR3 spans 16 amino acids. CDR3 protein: CASSFLSSGSIETQYF. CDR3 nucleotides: TGTGCCAGCAGCTTTTTAAGTAGCGGGAGTATAGAGACCCAGTACTTC.

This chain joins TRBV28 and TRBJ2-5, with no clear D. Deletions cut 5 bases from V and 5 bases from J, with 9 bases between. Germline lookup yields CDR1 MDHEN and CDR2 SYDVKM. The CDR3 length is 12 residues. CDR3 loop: CASSARVETQYF. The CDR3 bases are TGTGCCAGCAGTGCCCGGGTGGAGACCCAGTACTTC.

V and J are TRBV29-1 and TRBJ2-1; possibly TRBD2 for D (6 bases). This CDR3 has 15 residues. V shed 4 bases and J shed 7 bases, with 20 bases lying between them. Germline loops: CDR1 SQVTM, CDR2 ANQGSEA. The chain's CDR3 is CSVGLAGRPWNEQFF. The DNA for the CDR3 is TGCAGCGTTGGTCTCGCGGGACGTCCTTGGAATGAGCAGTTCTTC.

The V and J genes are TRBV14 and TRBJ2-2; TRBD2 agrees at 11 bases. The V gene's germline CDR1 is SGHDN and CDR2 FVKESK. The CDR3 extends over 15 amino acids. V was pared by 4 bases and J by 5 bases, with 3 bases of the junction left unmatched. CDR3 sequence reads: CASSPVAGGTGELFF. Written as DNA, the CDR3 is TGTGCCAGCAGCCCTGTAGCGGGAGGGACCGGGGAGCTGTTTTTT.

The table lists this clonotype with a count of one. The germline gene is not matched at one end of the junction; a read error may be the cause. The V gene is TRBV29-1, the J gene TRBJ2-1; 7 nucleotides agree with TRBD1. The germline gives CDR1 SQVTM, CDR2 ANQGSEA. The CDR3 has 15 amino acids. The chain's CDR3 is CSVENTGTVYTEQFF. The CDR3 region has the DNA TGCAGCGTTGAGAACACCGGGACAGTCTACACTGAGCAGTTCTTC.

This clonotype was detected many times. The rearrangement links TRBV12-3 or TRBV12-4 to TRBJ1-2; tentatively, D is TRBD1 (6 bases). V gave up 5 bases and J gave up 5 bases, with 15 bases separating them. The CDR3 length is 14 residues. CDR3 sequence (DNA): TGTGCCAGCAGTAGGCAGGGGCGAAATTATGGCTACACCTTC. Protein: CASSRQGRNYGYTF.

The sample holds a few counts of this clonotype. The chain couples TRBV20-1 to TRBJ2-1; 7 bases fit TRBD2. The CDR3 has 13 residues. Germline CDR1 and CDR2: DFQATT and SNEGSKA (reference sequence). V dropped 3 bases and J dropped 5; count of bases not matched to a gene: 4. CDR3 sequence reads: CSASGGLDNEQFF. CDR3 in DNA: TGCAGTGCTAGCGGGGGGTTAGACAATGAGCAGTTCTTC.

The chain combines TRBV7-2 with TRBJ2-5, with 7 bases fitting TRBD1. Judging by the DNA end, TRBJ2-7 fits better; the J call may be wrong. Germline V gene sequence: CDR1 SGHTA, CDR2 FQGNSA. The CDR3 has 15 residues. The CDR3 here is CASSSTGTVAYEQYF. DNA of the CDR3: TGTGCCAGCAGCTCAACCGGGACAGTTGCCTACGAGCAGTACTTC.

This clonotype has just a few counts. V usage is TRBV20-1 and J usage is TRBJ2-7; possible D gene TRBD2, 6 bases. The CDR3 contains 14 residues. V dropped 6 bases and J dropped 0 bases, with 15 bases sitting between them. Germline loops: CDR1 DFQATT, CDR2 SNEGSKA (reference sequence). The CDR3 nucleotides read TGCAGTGCCACTTTAAGGGGAGGCTCCTACGAGCAGTACTTC. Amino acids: CSATLRGGSYEQYF.

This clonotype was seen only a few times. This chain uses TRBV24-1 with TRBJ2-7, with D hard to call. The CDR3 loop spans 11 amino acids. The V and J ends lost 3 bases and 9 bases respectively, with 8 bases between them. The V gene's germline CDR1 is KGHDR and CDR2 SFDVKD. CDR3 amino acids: CATSDPDGQYF. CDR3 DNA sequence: TGTGCCACCAGTGATCCCGACGGGCAGTACTTC.

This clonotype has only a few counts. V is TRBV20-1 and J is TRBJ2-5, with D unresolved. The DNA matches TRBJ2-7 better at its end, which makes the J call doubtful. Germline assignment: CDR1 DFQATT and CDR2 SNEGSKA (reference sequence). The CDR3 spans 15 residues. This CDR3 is CSASPEGGIFDEQYF. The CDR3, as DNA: TGCAGTGCTAGTCCTGAAGGCGGAATATTCGACGAGCAGTACTTC.

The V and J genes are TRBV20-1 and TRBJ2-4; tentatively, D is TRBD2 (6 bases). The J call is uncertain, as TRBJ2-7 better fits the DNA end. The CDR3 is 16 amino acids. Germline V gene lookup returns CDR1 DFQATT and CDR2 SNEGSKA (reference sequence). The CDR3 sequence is CSARRRDEVSLYEQYF. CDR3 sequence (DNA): TGCAGTGCTAGAAGGAGGGACGAAGTATCCCTATACGAGCAGTACTTC.

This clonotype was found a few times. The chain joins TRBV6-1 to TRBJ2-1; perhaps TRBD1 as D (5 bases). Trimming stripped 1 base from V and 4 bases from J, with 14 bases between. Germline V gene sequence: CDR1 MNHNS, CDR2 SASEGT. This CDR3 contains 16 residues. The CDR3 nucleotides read TGTGCCAGCAGTGAAGACAGGTTCCGCAATTACAATGAGCAGTTCTTC. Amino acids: CASSEDRFRNYNEQFF.

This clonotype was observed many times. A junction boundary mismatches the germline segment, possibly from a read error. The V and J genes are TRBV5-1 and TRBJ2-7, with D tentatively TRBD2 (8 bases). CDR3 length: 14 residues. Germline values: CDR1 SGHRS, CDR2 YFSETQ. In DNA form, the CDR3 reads TGTGCCAGCAGCTTAGCGGGACAGCTCTACGAGCAGTACTTC. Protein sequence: CASSLAGQLYEQYF.

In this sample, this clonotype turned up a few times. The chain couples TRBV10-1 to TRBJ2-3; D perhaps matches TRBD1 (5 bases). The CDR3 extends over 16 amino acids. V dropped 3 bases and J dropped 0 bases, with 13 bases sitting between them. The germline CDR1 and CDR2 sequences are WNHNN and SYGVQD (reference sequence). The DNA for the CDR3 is TGCGCCAGCAGTGATAAAGGGGCGGCTAGCACAGATACGCAGTATTTT. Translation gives CASSDKGAASTDTQYF.